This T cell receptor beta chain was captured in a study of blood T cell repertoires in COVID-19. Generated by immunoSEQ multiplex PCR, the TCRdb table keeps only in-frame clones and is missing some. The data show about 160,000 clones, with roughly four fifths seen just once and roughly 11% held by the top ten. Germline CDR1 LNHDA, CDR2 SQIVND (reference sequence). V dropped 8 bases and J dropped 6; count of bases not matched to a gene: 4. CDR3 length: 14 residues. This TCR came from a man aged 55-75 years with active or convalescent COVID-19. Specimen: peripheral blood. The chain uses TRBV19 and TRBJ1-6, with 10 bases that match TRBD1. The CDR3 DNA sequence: TGTGCCAGTGACAGGGGGCAGGGTAATTCACCCCTCCACTTT. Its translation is CASDRGQGNSPLHF. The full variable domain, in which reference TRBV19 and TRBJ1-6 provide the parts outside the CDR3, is DGGITQSPKYLFRKEGQNVTLSCEQNLNHDAMYWYRQDPGQGLRLIYYSQIVNDFQKGDIAEGYSVSREKKESFPLTVTSAQKNPTAFYLCASDRGQGNSPLHFGNGTRLTVT.